This entry lists 26 T cell receptor beta chains sequenced from one sample in a study of T cells in Graves' hyperthyroidism and ophthalmopathy. The CDR3 regions of TCR beta were amplified from RNA transcripts. HTBI primers drove first-round RT-PCR of the TCR CDR3. Each CDR3 protein is one row after TCRdb ran MiXCR on the multiplex PCR reads. The profile covers around 390,000 distinct CDR3 sequences, with about 14% appearing a single time and 20% taken by the ten largest. The sequenced material came from blood. All receptors derive from a woman younger than 45 with Graves' ophthalmopathy.

This clonotype was picked up a small number of times. The rearrangement links TRBV30 to TRBJ2-6, with TRBD2 matching over 8 bases. Germline V CDR1 and CDR2: GTSNPN, SVGIG (reference sequence). CDR3 length equals 18 residues. V gave up 0 bases and J gave up 2 bases; unmatched junction bases: 9. CDR3 residues: CAWSVPRGGLAGANVLTF. CDR3 coding DNA: TGTGCCTGGAGTGTACCTCGGGGGGGGCTTGCTGGGGCCAACGTCCTGACTTTC.

This clonotype occurred a few times. This chain connects TRBV24-1 to TRBJ1-2; perhaps TRBD1 as D (6 bases). The CDR3 runs 14 residues. The germline CDR1 and CDR2 sequences are KGHDR and SFDVKD. V was trimmed by 5 bases and J by 5 bases, leaving 14 bases between them. CDR3 amino acids: CATSARGLGYGYTF. CDR3 coding DNA: TGTGCCACCAGTGCCAGGGGATTAGGGTATGGCTACACCTTC.

In its sample, this clonotype was seen many times. V is TRBV11-2 and J is TRBJ2-7; 16 bases are shared with TRBD2. V trimming: 1 base; J trimming: 2 bases; junction bases outside the gene matches: 5. Germline V gene data show CDR1 as SGHAT and CDR2 as FQNNGV. There are 18 residues in the CDR3. The CDR3 reads CASSLVDGTSGGAYEQYF. DNA of the CDR3: TGTGCCAGCAGCTTAGTAGACGGGACTAGCGGGGGGGCCTACGAGCAGTACTTC.

This clonotype was detected ten times or more. V and J are TRBV28 and TRBJ2-1, with D possibly TRBD1 on 5 matching bases. CDR1 is MDHEN, CDR2 SYDVKM, per germline. This CDR3 is 17 amino acids long. V was clipped by 2 bases and J by 4 bases, with 18 bases between them. The CDR3 DNA follows: TGTGCCAGCAGTTTAGGGGCCCACGGGCCCATATACAATGAGCAGTTCTTC. The encoded protein is CASSLGAHGPIYNEQFF.

The J gene is TRBJ2-2, the V gene TRBV5-1, with D possibly TRBD1 on 5 matching bases. V was clipped by 3 bases and J by 1 base, with 10 bases between them. The CDR3 spans 15 residues. The V gene's germline CDR1 is SGHRS and CDR2 YFSETQ. CDR3 nucleotides: TGCGCCAGCAGCTCACATGGACAGAACACCGGGGAGCTGTTTTTT. Translated, it gives CASSSHGQNTGELFF.

The sample holds a few counts of this clonotype. This may be a read error, as it is one base from a much larger clone. V gene TRBV27 combines with J gene TRBJ1-2; unclear D gene. This CDR3 region has 12 residues. The V gene's germline CDR1 is MNHEY and CDR2 SMNVEV (reference sequence). V shed 3 bases and J shed 2 bases, with 4 bases lying between them. CDR3 nucleotides: TGTGCCAGCAGTTTTGACAACTATGGCTACACCTTC. It specifies CASSFDNYGYTF.

This clonotype was seen a handful of times. The chain carries TRBV12-3 or TRBV12-4 and TRBJ1-4; 9 nucleotides line up with TRBD1. The CDR3 totals 14 residues. Unmatched junction bases numbered 3, after V lost 4 bases and J lost 6 bases. Here the CDR3 DNA reads TGTGCCAGCAGTTGGACAGGGGAGCATGAAAAACTGTTTTTT. As protein: CASSWTGEHEKLFF.

J is TRBJ2-5 and V is TRBV15; D possibly corresponds to TRBD2 (6 bases). Looked up from germline, CDR1 is LNHNV and CDR2 is YYDKDF (reference sequence). Trimming stripped 8 bases from V and 2 bases from J, with 15 bases between. The length of the CDR3 is 14 residues. CDR3 nucleotides: TGTGCCACCTCCGGGGGACTTCCGCAAGAGACCCAGTACTTC. Translated: CATSGGLPQETQYF.

The chain links TRBV4-2 to TRBJ1-4; D gene unclear. V lost 1 base and J lost 5, with 8 bases in between. CDR3 length: 14 amino acids. Germline-derived CDR1 and CDR2 are LGHNA and YNFKEQ. The CDR3 protein is CASSQVKANEKLFF. Written as DNA, the CDR3 is TGTGCCAGCAGCCAAGTCAAGGCGAATGAAAAACTGTTTTTT.

At least ten counts were recorded for this clonotype. The V call is TRBV27, the J call TRBJ2-5; 13 nucleotides match TRBD2. The V and J ends lost 5 bases and 2 bases, in that order; junction bases with no gene match: 14. The germline CDR1 and CDR2 sequences are MNHEY and SMNVEV (reference sequence). The CDR3 is made up of 19 amino acids. The CDR3 here is CASSPRFKTSGGIQETQYF. CDR3 nucleotide sequence: TGTGCCAGCAGTCCCAGGTTTAAGACTAGCGGGGGGATACAAGAGACCCAGTACTTC.

This clonotype was observed many times. The V call is TRBV2, the J call TRBJ2-5; maybe TRBD2 (6 bases). V shed 6 bases and J shed 5 bases, with 16 bases lying between them. CDR1 and CDR2 (germline): SNHLY, FYNNEI. CDR3 length equals 14 residues. DNA of the CDR3: TGTGCCAGCAGGGCGGGGTCGGGACGGGAGACCCAGTACTTC. Protein: CASRAGSGRETQYF.

The chain is built from TRBV2 and TRBJ2-4; D gene uncertain. Germline V gene sequence: CDR1 SNHLY, CDR2 FYNNEI. Trimming stripped 10 bases from V and 2 bases from J, with 9 bases between. The CDR3 has 12 amino acids. In DNA form, the CDR3 reads TGTGCCATTGAGGCAACCAAAAACATTCAGTACTTC. Amino acids: CAIEATKNIQYF.

The chain joins TRBV24-1 to TRBJ1-2; the match to TRBD1 covers 7 bases. Trimming cost V 8 bases and J 8 bases; bases outside gene matches: 7. This CDR3 region has 12 residues. Per the germline V gene, CDR1 is KGHDR and CDR2 is SFDVKD. DNA of the CDR3: TGTGCCACCAATACAGGGGTAGGGGGCTACACCTTC. Translation: CATNTGVGGYTF.

This clonotype was seen many times. The CDR3 reads CSASSGTGTGELFF. The CDR3 DNA is TGCAGTGCTAGCAGCGGGACGGGCACCGGGGAGCTGTTTTTT. This chain joins TRBV20-1 and TRBJ2-2; 7 positions match TRBD2. The germline gives CDR1 DFQATT, CDR2 SNEGSKA (reference sequence). V trimming: 3 bases; J trimming: 4 bases; junction bases outside the gene matches: 5. CDR3 length equals 14 residues.

A single count supports this clonotype. With a much larger clone just one base away, this may be a read error. The chain links TRBV29-1 to TRBJ2-1, with D perhaps TRBD1 or TRBD2 (5 bases each). Germline CDR1 and CDR2: SQVTM and ANQGSEA. The CDR3 has 13 residues. The CDR3 nucleotides are TGCGGCGCATCCGGGACGTTATACAATGAGCAGTTCTTC. Encoded protein: CGASGTLYNEQFF.

Regarding this clonotype: This may come from a read error, since a much larger clone is one base off. This chain uses TRBV20-1 with TRBJ2-3, with TRBD1 identical over 7 bases. This CDR3 comprises 15 residues. Germline lookup yields CDR1 DFQATT and CDR2 SNEGSKA (reference sequence). CDR3 in amino acids: CSTSHAGGYTDTQYF. The CDR3 DNA reads as TGCAGTACTAGTCATGCAGGGGGTTACACAGATACGCAGTATTTT.

This clonotype was found many times. J is TRBJ1-1 and V is TRBV7-9, with 8 positions matching TRBD1. The germline CDR1 and CDR2 sequences are SEHNR and FQNEAQ (reference sequence). V shed 7 bases and J 1 base; nucleotides not matched to a gene: 2. CDR3 size: 13 residues. CDR3 sequence reads: CASIDRGNTEAFF. Written as DNA, the CDR3 is TGTGCCAGCATAGACAGGGGGAACACTGAAGCTTTCTTT.

This clonotype was picked up many times. The chain carries TRBV6-1 and TRBJ2-3; 10 bases are shared with TRBD1. V shed 1 base and J 2 bases; nucleotides not matched to a gene: 6. Per germline, CDR1 MNHNS and CDR2 SASEGT. The CDR3 covers 17 residues. In DNA, the CDR3 is TGTGCCAGCAGTGAAGGTATGGGACAGGGGTCCACAGATACGCAGTATTTT. As protein: CASSEGMGQGSTDTQYF.

The sample holds many counts of this clonotype. The J gene is TRBJ2-2, the V gene TRBV2; either TRBD1 or TRBD2 may supply D (6 bases each). This CDR3 region has 15 residues. Germline loops: CDR1 SNHLY, CDR2 FYNNEI. Deletions cut 9 bases from V and 3 bases from J, with 17 bases between. The CDR3 DNA reads as TGTGCCAGTGAGAACGGGGGCAGAGACACCGGGGAGCTGTTTTTT. Protein product: CASENGGRDTGELFF.

This clonotype was counted at least ten times. The chain is built from TRBV11-2 and TRBJ2-5, with D hard to call. The CDR3 spans 13 residues. Per germline, CDR1 SGHAT and CDR2 FQNNGV. V lost 2 bases to trimming and J lost 2 bases, with 6 bases between them. The chain's CDR3 is CASSLRGQETQYF. The CDR3 DNA follows: TGTGCCAGCAGCTTACGCGGTCAAGAGACCCAGTACTTC. Full variable domain (outside the CDR3, taken from reference TRBV11-2 and TRBJ2-5): EAGVAQSPRYKIIEKRQSVAFWCNPISGHATLYWYQQILGQGPKLLIQFQNNGVVDDSQLPKDRFSAERLKGVDSTLKIQPAKLEDSAVYLCASSLRGQETQYFGPGTRLLVL.

This clonotype occurred many times. The rearrangement links TRBV12-3 or TRBV12-4 to TRBJ1-1; unclear D gene. Trimming shortened V by 5 bases and J by 1 base, and 8 bases separated the two germline ends. This CDR3 is built from 13 residues. In nucleotides, the CDR3 is TGTGCCAGCAGTCCATGGGCGAACACTGAAGCTTTCTTT. Protein sequence: CASSPWANTEAFF.

This clonotype was seen repeatedly, ten times or more. This chain connects TRBV7-3 to TRBJ2-3, with D hard to call. This CDR3 is built from 14 residues. CDR1 is SGHTA and CDR2 is FQGTGA in the germline V gene. Trimming left V 4 bases short and J 5 bases short, with 13 bases between. The CDR3 DNA reads as TGTGCCAGCAGCTCCGGGCTTAAAAGAGATACGCAGTATTTT. It yields the protein CASSSGLKRDTQYF.

The chain combines TRBV25-1 with TRBJ1-6, with D possibly matching TRBD1 (5 bases). The germline V and J ends were trimmed by 1 base and 7 bases, with 11 bases remaining between them. The CDR3 runs to 15 residues. Germline CDR1 and CDR2: MGHDK and SYGVNS. The CDR3 sequence: CASSESRGGNSPLHF. The CDR3 nucleotides read TGTGCCAGCAGTGAATCGAGGGGCGGGAATTCACCCCTCCACTTT.

This clonotype was observed many times. The V gene is TRBV30, the J gene TRBJ1-2; D uncertain. There are 14 residues in the CDR3. Between the trimmed V and J ends, which lost 5 bases and 1 base, there was a span of 14 bases. Germline CDR1 is GTSNPN and CDR2 is SVGIG (reference sequence). CDR3 DNA: TGTGCCTGGGGCCCTTTTGGTAGTAACTATGGCTACACCTTC. Amino acids: CAWGPFGSNYGYTF.

This clonotype was detected ten times or more. V gene TRBV20-1 combines with J gene TRBJ1-5, with D unresolved. CDR1 is DFQATT, CDR2 SNEGSKA, per germline (reference sequence). This CDR3 is built from 12 residues. V was trimmed by 7 bases and J by 10 bases, leaving 17 bases between them. CDR3: CSVQESGGPQHF. DNA for the CDR3: TGCAGTGTCCAGGAGAGTGGTGGACCCCAGCATTTT.

The table lists this clonotype with many counts. This chain links TRBV11-3 with TRBJ2-7, with TRBD2 matching over 7 bases. The CDR3 contains 14 residues. Trimming cost V 1 base and J 4 bases; bases outside gene matches: 4. Germline lookup yields CDR1 SGHNT and CDR2 YENEEA. CDR3 in amino acids: CASSLVGGDYEQYF. For the CDR3, the DNA is TGTGCCAGCAGCTTAGTTGGGGGGGATTACGAGCAGTACTTC.